This T cell receptor beta chain was obtained from a study of vaccination effects on CD4 cells after COVID-19. Study-level background: As their vaccination, participants received two doses of either BNT162b2 or mRNA-1273.

The data were produced by immunoSEQ multiplex PCR, yet TCRdb's version contains in-frame clones alone and is incomplete. Of around 25,000 clones in the sample, about 74% were seen once. Antigen-specific CD4+ T cells were expanded (with viral peptide pools) by the ViraFEST assay ahead of sequencing. Researchers isolated CD4+ T cells once about eleven days of culture had elapsed. Prior SARS-CoV-2 infection was absent in the vaccine recipients, as shown by negative nucleocapsid antibodies. A density of about 2.2 million PBMC per well was used; these cells were cultured with approximately 10 IU/ml IL-2 and around 10 ug/ml peptides. IL-2 medium was substituted for half the medium on days 3 and 7. CDR1 and CDR2 from the germline V gene are MNHEY and SVGAGI. This CDR3 contains 16 residues. Trimming left V 4 bases short and J 0 bases short, with 14 bases between. To note about this clone: Its matching antigen is unknown.

The sequenced sample was CD4+ T cells from PBMCs cultured with HCoV-NL63 spike peptides, obtained before COVID-19 vaccination. The clonotype originates from a human donor who received a COVID-19 vaccine. The rearrangement joins TRBV6-5 to TRBJ2-3; D unresolved. The CDR3 reads CASSSLQAGSTDTQYF. In nucleotides, the CDR3 is TGTGCCAGCAGTTCCCTCCAGGCCGGGAGCACAGATACGCAGTATTTT.